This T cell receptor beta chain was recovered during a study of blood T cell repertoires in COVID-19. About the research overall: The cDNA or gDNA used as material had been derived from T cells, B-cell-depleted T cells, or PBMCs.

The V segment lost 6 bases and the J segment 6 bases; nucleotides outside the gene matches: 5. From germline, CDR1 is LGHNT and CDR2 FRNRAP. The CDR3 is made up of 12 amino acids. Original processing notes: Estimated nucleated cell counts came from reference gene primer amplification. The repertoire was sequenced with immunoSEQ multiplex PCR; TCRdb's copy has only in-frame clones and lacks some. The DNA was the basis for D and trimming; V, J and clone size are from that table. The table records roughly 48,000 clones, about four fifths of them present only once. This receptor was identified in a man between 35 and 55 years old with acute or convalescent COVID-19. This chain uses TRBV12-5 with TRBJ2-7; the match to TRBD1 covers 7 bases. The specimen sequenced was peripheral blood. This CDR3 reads CASGSTGFEQYF. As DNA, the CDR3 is TGTGCTAGTGGGTCGACAGGGTTCGAGCAGTACTTC.